The clone carrying this TCR beta chain has at least ten counts. Template switching added a universal primer site; cDNA carried unique molecular identifiers. One entry per CDR3 protein, called by TCRdb with MiXCR from the 5' RACE reads. The sample has 1,800,000 or so distinct CDR3 sequences; roughly 35% are singletons. These data come from a study of identical twins. The CDR3 length is 13 residues. J was trimmed by 5 bases and V by 4 bases; bases with no gene match: 7. The V gene's germline CDR1 is SQVTM and CDR2 ANQGSEA. The sequenced material came from cord blood. The V and J genes are TRBV29-1 and TRBJ1-2; 7 bases match TRBD1. The clonotype comes from a newborn girl in good health. CDR3 amino acids: CSVGTGQDYGYTF. The CDR3 DNA is TGCAGCGTTGGAACAGGACAGGATTATGGCTACACCTTC.